Presented here are 18 T cell receptor beta chains from one specimen sequenced in a study of control samples from healthy donors and cancer patients. Some clones are missing from TCRdb's copy, which holds only in-frame ones; the method was immunoSEQ multiplex PCR. The table lists about 130,000 clones, about 93% of them singletons. Source material: PBMCs. The receptors here all came from a man aged 45 to 65 with head and neck cancer.

With respect to this clone: This sample includes further DNA sequences coding for the same CDR3. This chain links TRBV18 with TRBJ2-7; no clear D. V dropped 3 bases and J dropped 4 bases, with 7 bases sitting between them. CDR1 is KGHSH, CDR2 LQKENI, per germline. The CDR3 sequence is 12 residues long. CDR3 sequence: CASSPAGYEQYF. The CDR3 DNA reads TGTGCCAGCTCACCGGCCGGATACGAGCAGTACTTC. Supplemented by reference TRBV18 and TRBJ2-7, the full variable domain reads NAGVMQNPRHLVRRRGQEARLRCSPMKGHSHVYWYRQLPEEGLKFMVYLQKENIIDESGMPKERFSAEFPKEGPSILRIQQVVRGDSAAYFCASSPAGYEQYFGPGTRLTVT.

The chain joins TRBV4-2 to TRBJ2-7, with TRBD2 matching over 11 bases. Germline V gene lookup returns CDR1 LGHNA and CDR2 YNFKEQ. V was pared by 4 bases and J by 0 bases, with 2 bases of the junction left unmatched. This CDR3 has 15 amino acids. CDR3 region: CASSPLAGGSYEQYF. CDR3 coding DNA: TGTGCCAGCAGCCCCCTAGCGGGGGGCTCCTACGAGCAGTACTTC.

This rearrangement joins TRBV5-1 to TRBJ2-1; 8 bases agree with TRBD1. This CDR3 is 15 amino acids long. The ends lost 3 bases at V and 1 base at J; junction bases unmatched: 3. CDR1 and CDR2 from the germline V gene are SGHRS and YFSETQ. The CDR3 bases are TGCGCCAGCAGCTCTCGGACAGGGTCCTACAATGAGCAGTTCTTC. Amino acids: CASSSRTGSYNEQFF.

The chain combines TRBV15 with TRBJ2-7; perhaps D is TRBD1 or TRBD2 (5 bases each). V lost 0 bases to trimming and J lost 6 bases, with 15 bases between them. CDR3 size: 15 residues. Looked up from germline, CDR1 is LNHNV and CDR2 is YYDKDF (reference sequence). DNA for the CDR3: TGTGCCACCAGCAGAGATCGAGGGGCTAGCTTCGAGCAGTACTTC. Its translation: CATSRDRGASFEQYF.

The chain has TRBV7-2 and TRBJ2-7, with 8 bases aligning to TRBD2. The CDR3 spans 16 residues. From germline, CDR1 is SGHTA and CDR2 FQGNSA. With 5 bases clipped from V and 2 bases from J, the junction kept 11 bases outside the gene matches. The CDR3 region has the DNA TGTGCCAGCAGCGCCGGGGGGGGCGGGGGCCCCTACGAGCAGTACTTC. It is translated as CASSAGGGGGPYEQYF.

V is TRBV27 and J is TRBJ1-2; tentatively, D is TRBD1 (6 bases). V lost 8 bases, J lost 6 bases, and 16 bases lay in between. Germline V gene lookup returns CDR1 MNHEY and CDR2 SMNVEV (reference sequence). This CDR3 has 13 amino acids. The CDR3 spells CASGALGGNGYTF. The CDR3 region has the DNA TGTGCCAGCGGGGCCCTGGGGGGCAATGGCTACACCTTC.

This clone was seen once. The chain has TRBV18 and TRBJ2-3; D gene ambiguous. The CDR3 has 15 residues. The ends were cut back, 5 bases at V and 1 base at J, with 13 bases in the middle. The germline V gene has CDR1 KGHSH and CDR2 LQKENI. The CDR3 protein is CASSILGRGTDTQYF. CDR3 DNA: TGTGCCAGCTCAATTCTTGGCCGGGGCACAGATACGCAGTATTTT.

The V call is TRBV9, the J call TRBJ1-3; possible D gene TRBD1, 5 bases. Germline V gene sequence: CDR1 SGDLS, CDR2 YYNGEE. This CDR3 is built from 16 residues. V lost 5 bases and J lost 0, with 15 bases in between. The CDR3 region has the DNA TGTGCCAGCAGTGTCCACCAAGGGGTCTCTGGAAACACCATATATTTT. Its protein product is CASSVHQGVSGNTIYF.

As to this clone: One junction end disagrees with the germline gene, perhaps due to a read error. The J gene is TRBJ2-7, the V gene TRBV6-5; D is unclear. Germline assignment: CDR1 MNHEY and CDR2 SVGAGI. The CDR3 consists of 12 residues. The DNA of the CDR3 is TGTGCCAGCAGTTACCACGGACCGAGCCAGGACTTC. The encoded protein is CASSYHGPSQDF.

The chain joins TRBV5-1 to TRBJ1-5; TRBD1 might be the D (6 bases). V was clipped by 4 bases and J by 4 bases, with 12 bases between them. CDR1 is SGHRS and CDR2 is YFSETQ in the germline V gene. The length of the CDR3 is 14 residues. CDR3 DNA sequence: TGCGCCAGCAGCCCGGACAGTGAGAATCAGCCCCAGCATTTT. Its translation: CASSPDSENQPQHF.

The V call is TRBV7-2, the J call TRBJ2-5; 12 bases line up with TRBD2. Looked up from germline, CDR1 is SGHTA and CDR2 is FQGNSA. The junction had 6 bases not matched to a gene; V was cut back by 1 base and J by 3 bases. The CDR3 totals 17 residues. CDR3 amino acids: CASSLGFLAGGKETQYF. In nucleotides, the CDR3 is TGTGCCAGCAGCTTAGGGTTTCTAGCGGGGGGGAAAGAGACCCAGTACTTC.

The rearrangement links TRBV7-8 to TRBJ2-5; 9 bases are shared with TRBD1. The germline CDR1 and CDR2 sequences are SGHVS and FQNEAQ. This CDR3 contains 15 residues. V was pared by 7 bases and J by 4 bases, with 10 bases of the junction left unmatched. DNA for the CDR3: TGTGCCAGCAAAGAAACGGGACAGGGTAGAGAGACCCAGTACTTC. This sequence encodes CASKETGQGRETQYF.

CDR3 sequence reads: CASKYGTGNTGELFF. In DNA form, the CDR3 reads TGTGCCAGTAAATACGGGACAGGGAACACCGGGGAGCTGTTTTTT. J is TRBJ2-2 and V is TRBV6-6, with 8 positions matching TRBD1. J lost 1 base, V lost 9 bases, and 7 bases had no gene match. Germline loops: CDR1 MNHNY, CDR2 SVGAGI (reference sequence). The CDR3 sequence is 15 residues long.

The chain carries TRBV19 and TRBJ1-5, with no clear D. The germline V and J ends were trimmed by 3 bases and 9 bases, with 9 bases remaining between them. The germline V gene encodes CDR1 LNHDA and CDR2 SQIVND (reference sequence). The CDR3 has 12 amino acids. The CDR3 nucleotides are TGTGCCAGTAGTATTGTGGAGGGGCCCCAGCATTTT. Encoded protein: CASSIVEGPQHF.

This clone was recorded once. The chain employs TRBV11-2 and TRBJ2-2, with TRBD2 identical over 8 bases. Germline loops: CDR1 SGHAT, CDR2 FQNNGV. Trimming took 4 bases from V and 8 from J; bases not matched to a gene: 9. This CDR3 region has 15 residues. The CDR3 coding sequence is TGTGCCAGCAGCTCCCTTAGCGGGGTAGGAGGGGAGCTGTTTTTT. This gives the protein CASSSLSGVGGELFF.

The chain joins TRBV9 to TRBJ2-1, with unresolved D. Germline V gene sequence: CDR1 SGDLS, CDR2 YYNGEE. V was cut by 1 base and J by 8 bases, with 13 bases left in between. The CDR3 is made up of 14 amino acids. CDR3: CASSVTAGPDEQFF. The CDR3 DNA reads TGTGCCAGCAGCGTAACAGCCGGGCCCGATGAGCAGTTCTTC.

The CDR3 coding sequence is TGTGCCAGCAGCTTAGTGAGCGGGGGGAGCCAAGAGACCCAGTACTTC. It encodes CASSLVSGGSQETQYF. The chain is built from TRBV7-3 and TRBJ2-5, with 9 bases matching TRBD2. Trimming took 2 bases from V and 1 from J; bases not matched to a gene: 5. This CDR3 is 16 amino acids long. CDR1 and CDR2 (germline): SGHTA, FQGTGA.

The V call is TRBV30, the J call TRBJ2-5; D perhaps matches TRBD1 (6 bases). The CDR3 is made up of 15 amino acids. Germline CDR1 GTSNPN, CDR2 SVGIG (reference sequence). V was pared by 1 base and J by 2 bases, with 14 bases between. The CDR3 nucleotides are TGTGCCTGGAGTGCCTTGGACAGAGATCAAGAGACCCAGTACTTC. Translation: CAWSALDRDQETQYF.